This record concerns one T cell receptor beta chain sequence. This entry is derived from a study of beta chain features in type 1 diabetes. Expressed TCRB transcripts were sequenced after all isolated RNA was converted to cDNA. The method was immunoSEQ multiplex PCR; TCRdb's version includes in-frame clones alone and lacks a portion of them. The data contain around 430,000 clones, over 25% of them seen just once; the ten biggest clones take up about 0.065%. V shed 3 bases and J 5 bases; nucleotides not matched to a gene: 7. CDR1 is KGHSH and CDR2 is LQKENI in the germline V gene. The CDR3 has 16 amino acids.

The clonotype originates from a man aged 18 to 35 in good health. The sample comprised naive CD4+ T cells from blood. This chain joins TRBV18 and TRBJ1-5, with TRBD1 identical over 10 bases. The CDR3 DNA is TGTGCCAGCTCACCCCTCCCGACAGGGGGCCATCAGCCCCAGCATTTT. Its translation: CASSPLPTGGHQPQHF.